This T cell receptor (beta chain) was recorded in a study of cytomegalovirus exposure and HLA in healthy donors. The PCR used 60 Vbeta and 13 Jbeta primers. Sequencing used immunoSEQ multiplex PCR; TCRdb keeps in-frame clones, though not all of them. The table includes approximately 120,000 clones, roughly 80% detected once. Findings of the study overall: TCR beta sequences reportedly predicted the HLA-A and HLA-B alleles of most subjects accurately. Later analysis identified a missense DCLRE1C variant that was linked to TCR beta V- and J-gene trimming.

Remarks on this clone: As yet, its antigen is unknown. One end of the junction is discordant with germline, which a read error may explain.

Sequences were obtained from PBMCs. The clonotype was recovered from a female donor in good health and CMV-seronegative.

The CDR3 DNA sequence: TGTGCCATCAGTGTCTATGAGCAGTTCTTC. This encodes CAISVYEQFF. J is TRBJ2-1 and V is TRBV2; D unresolved. Germline values: CDR1 SNHLY, CDR2 FYNNEI. The CDR3 extends over 10 amino acids.